This TCR beta chain was documented in a study of monozygotic twins with cystic fibrosis. The germline V gene encodes CDR1 SGHRS and CDR2 YFSETQ. The CDR3 contains 16 residues. Unmatched junction bases numbered 13, after V lost 4 bases and J lost 5 bases. The protocol was immunoSEQ multiplex PCR, while the TCRdb copy is restricted to in-frame clones and leaves out a portion. The sample lists around 23,000 clones, 80% to 95% occurring once. Findings and limits, study-wide: Clonality was generally low (median about 0.0095), higher in the most severe patients. Monozygotic CF twins shared more identical nucleotide clonotypes than unrelated patients.

To note about this clone: Its antigen remains unidentified.

Sequences were obtained from blood. The sequence was obtained from a girl between 2 and 10 years old with cystic fibrosis. The chain combines TRBV5-1 with TRBJ2-7; TRBD1 matches 9 bases. The CDR3: CASSLAIGTGNDEQYF. CDR3 in DNA: TGCGCCAGCAGCCTTGCGATAGGGACAGGGAACGACGAGCAGTACTTC. The variable domain in full, completed from reference TRBV5-1 and TRBJ2-7, reads KAGVTQTPRYLIKTRGQQVTLSCSPISGHRSVSWYQQTPGQGLQFLFEYFSETQRNKGNFPGRFSGRQFSNSRSEMNVSTLELGDSALYLCASSLAIGTGNDEQYFGPGTRLTVT.